This record looks at one T cell receptor (beta chain) sequence and its context. Profiling relied on immunoSEQ multiplex PCR, and the TCRdb table lists in-frame clones only, not all of them. In the table there are about 200,000 clones, around 81% of which are singletons. Germline V CDR1 and CDR2: LGHDT, YNNKEL (reference sequence). Trimming took 2 bases from V and 0 from J, leaving 11 bases between them. The CDR3 is 16 amino acids. The record originates from a study of blood T cell repertoires in COVID-19. Sample: peripheral blood. This clonotype was sampled from a woman between 65 and 79 years old with acute or convalescent COVID-19. The chain carries TRBV3-1 (or the pseudogene TRBV3-2) and TRBJ1-3, with D possibly TRBD1 on 6 matching bases. The CDR3 protein is CASSQPRGSSGNTIYF. The CDR3 nucleotides are TGTGCCAGCAGCCAACCGAGGGGGAGCTCTGGAAACACCATATATTTT.